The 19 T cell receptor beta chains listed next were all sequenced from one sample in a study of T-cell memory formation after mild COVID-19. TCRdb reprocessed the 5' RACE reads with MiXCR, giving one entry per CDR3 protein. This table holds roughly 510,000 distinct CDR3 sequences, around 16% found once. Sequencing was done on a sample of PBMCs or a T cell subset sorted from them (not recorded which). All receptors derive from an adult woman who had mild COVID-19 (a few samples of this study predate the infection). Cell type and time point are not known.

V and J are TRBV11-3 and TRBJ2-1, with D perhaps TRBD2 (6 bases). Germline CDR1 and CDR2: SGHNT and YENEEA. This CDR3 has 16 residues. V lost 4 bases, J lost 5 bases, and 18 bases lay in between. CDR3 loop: CASSSPPGSVNNEQFF. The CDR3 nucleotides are TGTGCCAGCAGCTCTCCCCCCGGGAGCGTAAACAATGAGCAGTTCTTC.

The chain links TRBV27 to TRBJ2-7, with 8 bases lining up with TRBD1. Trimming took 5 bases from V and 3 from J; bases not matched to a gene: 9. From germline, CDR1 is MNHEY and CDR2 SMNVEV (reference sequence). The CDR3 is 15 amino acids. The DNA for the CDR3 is TGTGCCAGCAGTATATTCGGACAGGGTCTCTACGAGCAGTACTTC. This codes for CASSIFGQGLYEQYF.

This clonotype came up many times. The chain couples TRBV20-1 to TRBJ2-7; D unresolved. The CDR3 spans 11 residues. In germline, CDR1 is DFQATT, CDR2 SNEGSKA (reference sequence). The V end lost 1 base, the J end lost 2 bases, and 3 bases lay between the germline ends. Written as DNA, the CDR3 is TGCAGTGCTAGAGCCCCCTACGAGCAGTACTTC. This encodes CSARAPYEQYF.

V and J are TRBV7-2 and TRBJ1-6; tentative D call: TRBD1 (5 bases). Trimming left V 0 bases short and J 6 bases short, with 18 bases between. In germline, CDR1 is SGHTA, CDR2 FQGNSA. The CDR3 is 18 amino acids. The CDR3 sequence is CASSLAARTGLRNSPLHF. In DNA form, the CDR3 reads TGTGCCAGCAGCTTAGCGGCTCGGACGGGACTCCGTAATTCACCCCTCCACTTT.

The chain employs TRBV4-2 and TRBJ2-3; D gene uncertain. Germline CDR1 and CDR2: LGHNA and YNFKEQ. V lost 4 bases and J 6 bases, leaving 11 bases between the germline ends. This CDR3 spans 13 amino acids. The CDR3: CASSLPEHDTQYF. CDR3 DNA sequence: TGTGCCAGCAGCCTGCCCGAGCACGATACGCAGTATTTT.

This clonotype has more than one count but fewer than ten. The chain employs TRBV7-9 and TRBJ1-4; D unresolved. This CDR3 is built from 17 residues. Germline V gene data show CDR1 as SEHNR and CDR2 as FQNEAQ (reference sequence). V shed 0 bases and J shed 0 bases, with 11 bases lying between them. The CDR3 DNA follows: TGTGCCAGCAGCTTAGCGGACTTGGGATCAACTAATGAAAAACTGTTTTTT. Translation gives CASSLADLGSTNEKLFF.

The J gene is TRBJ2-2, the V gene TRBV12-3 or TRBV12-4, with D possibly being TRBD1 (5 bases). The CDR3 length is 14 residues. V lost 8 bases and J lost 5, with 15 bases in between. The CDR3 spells CASPSQGGTGELFF. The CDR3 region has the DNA TGTGCCAGCCCGTCGCAGGGTGGTACCGGGGAGCTGTTTTTT.

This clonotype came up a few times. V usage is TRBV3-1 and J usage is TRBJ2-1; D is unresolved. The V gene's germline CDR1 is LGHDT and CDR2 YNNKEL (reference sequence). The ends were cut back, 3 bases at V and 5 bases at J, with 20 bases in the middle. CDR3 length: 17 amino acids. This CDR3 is CASSHGSRAQTNNEQFF. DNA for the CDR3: TGTGCCAGCAGCCACGGCTCACGGGCGCAAACGAACAATGAGCAGTTCTTC.

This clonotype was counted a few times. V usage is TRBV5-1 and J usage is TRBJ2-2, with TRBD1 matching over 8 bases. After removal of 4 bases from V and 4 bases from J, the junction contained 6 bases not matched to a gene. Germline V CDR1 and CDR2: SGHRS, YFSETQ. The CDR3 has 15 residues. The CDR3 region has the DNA TGCGCCAGCAGCCCTACAGGGGGATCCACCGGGGAGCTGTTTTTT. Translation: CASSPTGGSTGELFF.

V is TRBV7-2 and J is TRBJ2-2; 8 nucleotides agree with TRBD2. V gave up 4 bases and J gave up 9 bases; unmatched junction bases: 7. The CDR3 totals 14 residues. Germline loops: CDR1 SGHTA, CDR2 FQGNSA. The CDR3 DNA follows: TGTGCCAGCAGCTCAATCGGGGGGGCGAGGGAGCTGTTTTTT. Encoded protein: CASSSIGGARELFF.

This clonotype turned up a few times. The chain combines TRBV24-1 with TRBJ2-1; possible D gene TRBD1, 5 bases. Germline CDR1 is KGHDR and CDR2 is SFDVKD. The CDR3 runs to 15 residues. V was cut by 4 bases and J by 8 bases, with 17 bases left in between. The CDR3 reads CATSDPGQIPDEQFF. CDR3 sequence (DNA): TGTGCCACCAGTGACCCTGGACAAATCCCCGATGAGCAGTTCTTC.

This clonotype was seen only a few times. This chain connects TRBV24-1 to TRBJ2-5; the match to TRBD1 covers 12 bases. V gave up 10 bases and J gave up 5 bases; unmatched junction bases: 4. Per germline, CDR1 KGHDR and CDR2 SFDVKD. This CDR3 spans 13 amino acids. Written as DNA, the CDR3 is TGTGCCACGGGGACAGGGGGCCTGGAGACCCAGTACTTC. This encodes CATGTGGLETQYF.

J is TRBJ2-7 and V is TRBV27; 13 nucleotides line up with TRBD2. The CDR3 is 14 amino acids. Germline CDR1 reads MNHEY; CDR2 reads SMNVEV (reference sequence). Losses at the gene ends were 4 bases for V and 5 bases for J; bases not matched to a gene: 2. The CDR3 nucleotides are TGTGCCAGCAGTTCGGGACTAGCGGGACACGAGCAGTACTTC. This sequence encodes CASSSGLAGHEQYF.

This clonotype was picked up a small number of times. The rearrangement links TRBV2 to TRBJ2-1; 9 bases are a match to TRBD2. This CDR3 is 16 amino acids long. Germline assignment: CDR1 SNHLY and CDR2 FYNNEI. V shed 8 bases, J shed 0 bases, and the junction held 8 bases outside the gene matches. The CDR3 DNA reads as TGTGCCAGCTCCCGGACTAGCGAGGTCTCCTACAATGAGCAGTTCTTC. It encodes CASSRTSEVSYNEQFF.

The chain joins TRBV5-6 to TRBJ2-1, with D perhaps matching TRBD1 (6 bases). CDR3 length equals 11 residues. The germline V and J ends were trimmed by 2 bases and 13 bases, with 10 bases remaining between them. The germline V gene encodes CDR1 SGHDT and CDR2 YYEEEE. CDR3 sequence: CASSLPGVQFF. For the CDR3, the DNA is TGTGCCAGCAGCTTACCAGGGGTACAGTTCTTC.

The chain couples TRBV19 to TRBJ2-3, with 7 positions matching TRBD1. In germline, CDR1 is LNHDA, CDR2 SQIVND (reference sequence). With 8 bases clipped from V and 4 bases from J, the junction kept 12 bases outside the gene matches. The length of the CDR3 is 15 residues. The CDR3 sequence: CASDRTGSTADTQYF. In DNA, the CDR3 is TGTGCCAGTGACCGGACAGGTTCCACTGCAGATACGCAGTATTTT.

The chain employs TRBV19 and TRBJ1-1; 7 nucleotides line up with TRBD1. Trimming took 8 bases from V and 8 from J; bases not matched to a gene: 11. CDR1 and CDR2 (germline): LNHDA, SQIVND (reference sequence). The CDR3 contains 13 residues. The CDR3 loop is CASHQGGPQEAFF. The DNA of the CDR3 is TGTGCCAGTCACCAGGGGGGGCCCCAAGAAGCTTTCTTT. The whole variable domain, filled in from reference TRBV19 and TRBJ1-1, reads DGGITQSPKYLFRKEGQNVTLSCEQNLNHDAMYWYRQDPGQGLRLIYYSQIVNDFQKGDIAEGYSVSREKKESFPLTVTSAQKNPTAFYLCASHQGGPQEAFFGQGTRLTVV.

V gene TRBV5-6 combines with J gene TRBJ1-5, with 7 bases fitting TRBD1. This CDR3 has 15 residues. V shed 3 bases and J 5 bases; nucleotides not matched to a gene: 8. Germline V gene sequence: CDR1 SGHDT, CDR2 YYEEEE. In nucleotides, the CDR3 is TGTGCCAGCAGCTGGGGACCAGGGACAGATCAGCCCCAGCATTTT. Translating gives CASSWGPGTDQPQHF.

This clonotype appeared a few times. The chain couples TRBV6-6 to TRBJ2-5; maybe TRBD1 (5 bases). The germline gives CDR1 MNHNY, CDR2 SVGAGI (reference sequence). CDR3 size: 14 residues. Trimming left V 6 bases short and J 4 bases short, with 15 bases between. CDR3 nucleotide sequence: TGTGCCAGCAGCCAGGACAATGCGCGAGAGACCCAGTACTTC. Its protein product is CASSQDNARETQYF.